This T cell receptor beta chain was captured by sequencing in a study of OX40 agonist ivuxolimab in advanced cancers. Background for the entire study: The costimulatory receptor OX40 (CD134) was targeted by ivuxolimab, a fully human IgG2 agonistic monoclonal antibody. Of the approximately 50 dose-escalation patients, hepatocellular carcinoma was present in 19, melanoma in roughly 15, renal cell carcinoma in 9 and head and neck cancer in 9. In the dose-escalation cohort, approximately 83% of patients were male, and the mean age was around 65 years with a range of roughly 20 to 85. Prior anti-PD-1, anti-PD-L1 or anti-CTLA-4 therapy was permitted, and checkpoint inhibitors had been received by less than 45% of dose-escalation patients. The monotherapy dose-escalation portion (N ≈ 55 patients) of the phase I ivuxolimab trial is reported in the paper. Peripheral TCRbeta sequencing aimed to test whether ivuxolimab altered TCR sequence diversity and caused clonal T-cell expansion. Intravenous ivuxolimab was administered to patients every 2 weeks at six dose levels: 0.01, 0.1, 0.3, 1.5, 3 and 10 mg/kg. Partial responses occurred in three dose-escalation patients, of whom one had hepatocellular carcinoma and two had cutaneous melanoma.

In the case of this clone: What this receptor recognizes is not known. Per-nucleotide qualities are absent, and no much larger clonotype sits a single base away.

The trial excluded patients who had a history of autoimmune disease or who were on systemic immunosuppression. Peripheral blood for TCR sequencing was collected from all dose cohorts at baseline, on cycle 4 day 1, and on cycle 7 day 1. The samples were drawn from a first-in-human, open-label, multicenter phase I dose-escalation trial of ivuxolimab. Adults with locally advanced or metastatic head and neck squamous cell, hepatocellular, melanoma or renal cell carcinoma were enrolled in the trial. Before TCR sequencing, CD4+ and CD8+ T cells were separately sorted from peripheral blood. Findings and caveats that apply to the study as a whole: Low levels of normalized T-cell clonal expansion were also seen in some nonresponding patients. At doses of 0.1 to 3.0 mg/kg, clonal expansion of both CD4+ and CD8+ T cells in blood was seen between baseline and week 6. In the 0.1-3.0 mg/kg groups, partial responders were among the patients with the lowest normalized peripheral clonal expansion, particularly in CD8+ T cells. Antigen specificity was not determined for the clonally expanded peripheral T cells. On average, CD8+ T cells showed more expanded clones than CD4+ T cells after ivuxolimab.

Via the germline V gene, CDR1 is SQVTM and CDR2 ANQGSEA. V is cut back by 3 bases and J by 2 bases, with 6 bases in the junction unmatched. From the cysteine through the phenylalanine, the CDR3 covers 14 amino acids. Only CDR3 DNA is held: 42 bases, read in frame from base 1. Genomic DNA was isolated from the sorted cells so that the TCRbeta CDR3 region could be sequenced. TCRbeta CDR3 regions were sequenced using the immunoSEQ Assay. Sourced from immuneACCESS, this table was stored by TCRdb with only in-frame sequences that have V and J called. A share of the clones is absent; for the studies checked, an unresolved V gene accounts for under half, and the remainder has no known explanation. Present in this sample are tens of thousands of clones, more than 85% of which were seen just once. Roughly a tenth of the sample is in the top ten clones.

The rearrangement combines TRBV29-1 with TRBJ2-7; 8 junctional bases match TRBD1. The TCR was taken from an adult with an advanced solid tumor such as melanoma, head and neck, liver or kidney cancer. Sequences were derived from CD4+ or CD8+ T cells sorted from blood, sampled in a trial of the OX40 agonist ivuxolimab. This receptor has the CDR3 CSVDSTGDTYEQYF. The DNA reads as follows: TGCAGCGTTGACTCGACAGGGGACACCTACGAGCAGTACTTC.